The 24 T cell receptor beta chains below were found in one sample sequenced in a study of CD8+ T cells in alopecia areata. The authors extracted RNA and reverse transcribed it into cDNA as the sequencing template. Profiled with immunoSEQ multiplex PCR; TCRdb holds only in-frame clones, not every one. Observed are about 270,000 clones, no singletons, with the top ten taking about 1.2%. Combined cutaneous lymph node cells underwent sorting by CD4, CD8alpha, NKG2D, NKG2ACE and additional markers. Material: CD4+ T cells sorted from a lymph node. Receptors were obtained from a C3H/HeJ mouse with alopecia areata. The MHC haplotype recorded for the strain is H2-k.

About this clone: Mouse names are used for the genes. The read falls 4 residues short of the CDR3 end, and the missing part is taken from the germline J gene. This chain connects TRBV19 to TRBJ1-1, with D possibly TRBD1 on 5 matching bases. This CDR3 has 12 amino acids. Looked up from germline, CDR1 is FNHDT and CDR2 is SITEND (reference sequence). The CDR3 sequence: CASSINRTEVFF. Incomplete CDR3 DNA: TGTGCCAGCAGTATTAACAGGACA.

This clone appeared many times. All gene names here are mouse names. The CDR3 extends 4 residues past the end of the read, so its final part is completed from the germline J gene. V and J are TRBV12-1 and TRBJ1-2; the D gene is possibly TRBD1 (6 bases). The ends were cut back, 4 bases at V and 3 bases at J, with 11 bases in the middle. The CDR3 totals 13 residues. Germline CDR1 SGHSN, CDR2 HYEKVE. The CDR3 protein is CASSHGTYSDYTF. CDR3 DNA, as far as it was read: TGTGCCAGCTCCCATGGGACATACTCC.

Details on this clone: Here the gene names and germline are mouse. The read ends 4 residues shy of where the CDR3 ends; the end is completed using the germline J gene. The chain joins TRBV13-2 to TRBJ2-4; D perhaps matches TRBD1 (5 bases). Trimming cost V 5 bases and J 0 bases, with 7 bases left between them. The CDR3 contains 13 residues. Looked up from germline, CDR1 is NNHNN and CDR2 is SYGAGS (reference sequence). The CDR3 loop is CASGQGSQNTLYF. CDR3 DNA, as far as it was read: TGTGCCAGCGGGCAGGGTAGTCAAAAC.

As for this clone: Germline and genes here are mouse. The DNA ends 3 residues before the CDR3 does, and the rest of the CDR3 is filled in from the germline J gene. The chain employs TRBV19 and TRBJ1-6, with D possibly matching TRBD1 (5 bases). TRBJ1-6 is annotated as an ORF whose role is uncertain. Trimming pared 4 bases from V and 0 bases from J, leaving 11 bases between. Germline V gene lookup returns CDR1 FNHDT and CDR2 SITEND (reference sequence). CDR3 length: 16 amino acids. CDR3 DNA, as far as it was read: TGTGCCAGCAGTCCTCGACAGAATTCCTATAATTCGCCC. This encodes CASSPRQNSYNSP. The CDR3 in full is CASSPRQNSYNSPLYF.

Concerning this clone itself: The germline and genes are mouse ones. The read stops 4 residues short of the end of the CDR3; the missing end is completed from the germline J gene. The chain uses TRBV13-2 and TRBJ2-2; D not resolved. The CDR3 is 14 amino acids. Germline V gene lookup returns CDR1 NNHNN and CDR2 SYGAGS (reference sequence). Trimming took off 1 base at V and 1 base at J, with 5 bases between the two ends. CDR3 DNA (partial): TGTGCCAGCGGTGATCACAGAAACACCGGG. It codes for CASGDHRNTG. The CDR3 in full is CASGDHRNTGQLYF.

Note on this clone: Genes and germline are mouse. Read sequence stops 3 residues before the CDR3 end, and the germline J gene provides the missing end. The chain is built from TRBV1 and TRBJ1-6, with TRBD1 matching 8 bases. TRBJ1-6 is an ORF; its function is uncertain. CDR3 length: 16 residues. CDR1 NSQYPW and CDR2 LRSPGD come from the germline V gene (reference sequence). V gave up 4 bases and J gave up 3 bases; unmatched junction bases: 5. The CDR3: CTCSVRDRSYNSPLYF. Incomplete CDR3 DNA: TGCACCTGCAGTGTCCGGGACAGGAGCTATAATTCGCCC.

In regard to this clone: Gene names refer to mouse genes. From the germline J gene comes the end of the CDR3, since the read stops 4 residues before it. The chain combines TRBV19 with TRBJ2-7; TRBD1 aligns across 12 bases. Germline CDR1 and CDR2: FNHDT and SITEND (reference sequence). This CDR3 spans 14 amino acids. CDR3 residues: CASSPRDRGHEQYF. The sequenced CDR3 bases are TGTGCCAGCAGTCCCCGGGACAGGGGGCAT.

This clone has more than one count but fewer than ten. The germline and genes are mouse ones. The sequence runs out 4 residues before the end of the CDR3; the remainder is reconstructed from the germline J gene. The chain recombines TRBV13-1 with TRBJ2-1, with TRBD2 matching over 9 bases. The CDR3 contains 15 residues. Germline CDR1 NSHNY, CDR2 SYGAGN. V shed 3 bases, J shed 3 bases, and the junction held 4 bases outside the gene matches. The CDR3 here is CASSAWGGGYAEQFF. The sequenced part of the CDR3 DNA is TGTGCCAGCAGTGCCTGGGGGGGAGGCTATGCT.

Ten or more counts support this clone. Any gene name here is a mouse gene name. The read is 4 residues too short to cover the CDR3 end, so that end is filled in from the germline J gene. This sample also contains other DNA sequences that code for the same CDR3. The chain couples TRBV17 to TRBJ2-1, with TRBD1 as a possible D gene (6 bases). Germline CDR1 is MNHDT and CDR2 is YYDKIL. The CDR3 runs to 14 residues. With 3 bases removed from V and 1 base from J, the gap between germline ends came to 7 bases. The part of the CDR3 DNA that was read is TGTGCTAGCAGTAGGAGGGGGAACTATGCT. The encoded protein is CASSRRGNYA. The complete CDR3 protein is CASSRRGNYAEQFF. Based on the CDR3 plus reference TRBV17 and TRBJ2-1, the full variable domain is DTTVKQNPRYKLARVGKPVNLICSQTMNHDTMYWYQKKPNQAPKLLLFYYDKILNREADTFEKFQSSRPNNSFCSLYIGSAGLEYSAMYLCASSRRGNYAEQFFGPGTRLTVL.

This clone was seen a few times. The germline and genes are mouse ones. The read finishes 4 residues shy of the CDR3 end, and the germline J gene is used to complete it. The rearrangement joins TRBV2 to TRBJ1-1; possible D gene TRBD1, 6 bases. Germline loops: CDR1 LGHNA, CDR2 YSYQKL. CDR3 length equals 15 residues. The V end lost 0 bases, the J end lost 2 bases, and 10 bases lay between the germline ends. CDR3 DNA, as far as it was read: TGTGCCAGCAGCCAAGACGGGGGGCCTAACACA. Translating gives CASSQDGGPNT. The CDR3 in its entirety is CASSQDGGPNTEVFF.

This clone was detected only a few times. All gene names here are mouse names. Other DNA sequences of this sample code for an identical CDR3. The CDR3 is CASSQDSGGLAETLYF. Partial CDR3 DNA: TGTGCCAGCAGCCAAGATTCGGGGGGCTTGGCAGAA. This chain joins TRBV5 and TRBJ2-3; a possible D gene is TRBD2 (7 bases). With the read ending 4 residues before the CDR3 end, the germline J gene is used to fill in that end. The germline V gene has CDR1 LGHNA and CDR2 YNLKQL (reference sequence). Trimming stripped 0 bases from V and 3 bases from J, with 13 bases between. This CDR3 is built from 16 residues.

A note on this clone: Here the gene names and germline are mouse. CDR3 protein: CASRGLGGPEQFF. The CDR3 bases that were read are TGTGCCAGCAGGGGACTGGGGGGGCCT. The rearrangement links TRBV13-3 to TRBJ2-1; 14 bases are shared with TRBD2. The CDR3 is cut off 4 residues early in the read; its end comes from the germline J gene. Germline lookup yields CDR1 NNHDY and CDR2 SYVADS. The CDR3 loop spans 13 amino acids.

The table lists this clone with a few counts. Gene names refer to mouse genes. Read sequence stops 4 residues before the CDR3 end, and the germline J gene provides the missing end. This rearrangement joins TRBV13-1 to TRBJ1-1; unclear D gene. There are 13 residues in the CDR3. Germline V gene sequence: CDR1 NSHNY, CDR2 SYGAGN. Trimming pared 3 bases from V and 0 bases from J, leaving 6 bases between. The covered CDR3 bases are TGTGCCAGCAGTGTTAAAGCAAACACA. It translates to CASSVKANT. The entire CDR3 reads CASSVKANTEVFF.

Regarding this clone: The genes and germline here are from mouse. Read coverage stops 3 residues before the CDR3 terminus; the germline J gene supplies the remainder. Other DNA sequences in the same sample also yield this CDR3. The genes are TRBV5 and TRBJ1-6; no clear D gene. TRBJ1-6 is filed as an ORF, its function uncertain. The CDR3 runs to 14 residues. The V gene's germline CDR1 is LGHNA and CDR2 YNLKQL (reference sequence). Trimming shortened V by 1 base and J by 4 bases, and 5 bases separated the two germline ends. CDR3 loop: CASSQVQYNSPLYF. The CDR3 bases that were read are TGTGCCAGCAGCCAAGTACAATATAATTCGCCC.

Points on this clone: Gene names are the mouse ones. The read finishes 4 residues shy of the CDR3 end, and the germline J gene is used to complete it. The sample contains more than one DNA sequence encoding this CDR3. The chain links TRBV1 to TRBJ2-3; TRBD1 matches 12 bases. There are 16 residues in the CDR3. V was clipped by 3 bases and J by 0 bases; unmatched bases: 1. The germline CDR1 and CDR2 sequences are NSQYPW and LRSPGD (reference sequence). The sequenced part of the CDR3 DNA is TGCACCTGCAGTGCTGGGACAGGGGGCAGTGCAGAA. This encodes CTCSAGTGGSAE. The CDR3 reads in full as CTCSAGTGGSAETLYF.

There are a few counts of this clone. Gene names are the mouse ones. The CDR3 end falls 4 residues outside the read, so it is completed with the germline J gene. Other DNA sequences in the sample encode the same CDR3. This chain links TRBV5 with TRBJ2-7, with 7 bases matching TRBD1. CDR1 and CDR2 (germline): LGHNA, YNLKQL (reference sequence). V lost 2 bases to trimming and J lost 0 bases; unmatched junction nucleotides: 4. This CDR3 spans 15 amino acids. CDR3: CASSQTGQSSYEQYF. Incomplete CDR3 DNA: TGTGCCAGCAGCCAAACGGGACAGAGCTCCTAT.

This clone has more than one count but fewer than ten. Gene names refer to mouse genes. Read coverage stops 4 residues before the CDR3 terminus; the germline J gene supplies the remainder. The chain couples TRBV13-1 to TRBJ2-1; 7 nucleotides align to TRBD1. CDR1 and CDR2 from the germline V gene are NSHNY and SYGAGN. Trimming cost V 2 bases and J 1 base; bases outside gene matches: 6. The CDR3 loop spans 16 amino acids. The DNA read from the CDR3 is TGTGCCAGCAGTGACCGCCGGGACAGAAACTATGCT. This sequence encodes CASSDRRDRNYA. The whole CDR3 protein reads CASSDRRDRNYAEQFF.

As for this clone: Here the gene names and germline are mouse. From the germline J gene comes the end of the CDR3, since the read stops 4 residues before it. This rearrangement joins TRBV13-1 to TRBJ2-1; 9 bases align to TRBD2. Germline V gives CDR1 NSHNY, CDR2 SYGAGN. This CDR3 spans 15 amino acids. CDR3 bases read: TGTGCCAGCAGTGATGCTTCTGGGGGGGACGCT. The encoded protein is CASSDASGGDA. The whole CDR3 protein reads CASSDASGGDAEQFF.

This clone was found a few times. Any gene name here is a mouse gene name. The CDR3 goes on 4 residues after the read ends, and that part is filled in from the germline J gene. The chain recombines TRBV13-1 with TRBJ1-2, with a tentative D call TRBD1 (6 bases). Germline loops: CDR1 NSHNY, CDR2 SYGAGN. This CDR3 comprises 14 residues. V lost 5 bases to trimming and J lost 1 base, with 12 bases between them. CDR3 amino acids: CASRIRDKNSDYTF. CDR3 DNA (partial): TGTGCCAGCAGGATCCGGGACAAAAACTCC.

This clone turned up a few times. Genes and germline come from the mouse. The read terminates 3 residues before the CDR3 end, so the remaining end is supplied by the germline J gene. This chain joins TRBV19 and TRBJ1-6; D uncertain. TRBJ1-6 is flagged as an ORF with uncertain function. Deletions cut 2 bases from V and 8 bases from J, with 8 bases between. The CDR3 contains 13 residues. In germline, CDR1 is FNHDT, CDR2 SITEND (reference sequence). This CDR3 is CASSIQKDSPLYF. The covered CDR3 bases are TGTGCCAGCAGTATTCAGAAGGATTCGCCC.

Note on this clone: The genes are named according to mouse. Read coverage stops 4 residues before the CDR3 terminus; the germline J gene supplies the remainder. The chain uses TRBV31 and TRBJ2-2, with 8 nucleotides matching TRBD1. Germline loops: CDR1 GKSSPN, CDR2 SITVG. J was trimmed by 4 bases and V by 3 bases; bases with no gene match: 1. This CDR3 spans 13 amino acids. CDR3 sequence reads: CAWSRGPTGQLYF. CDR3 bases read: TGTGCCTGGAGCAGGGGGCCCACCGGG.

Comments on this clone: Germline and genes here are mouse. The read finishes 4 residues shy of the CDR3 end, and the germline J gene is used to complete it. The genes are TRBV19 and TRBJ2-5; D is undetermined. The ends were cut back, 5 bases at V and 3 bases at J, with 7 bases in the middle. Per germline, CDR1 FNHDT and CDR2 SITEND (reference sequence). The CDR3 extends over 12 amino acids. The CDR3 reads CASSLHQDTQYF. The part of the CDR3 DNA that was read is TGTGCCAGCAGCCTACATCAAGAC.

There are a few counts of this clone. The gene names here belong to mouse. The CDR3 end falls 4 residues outside the read, so it is completed with the germline J gene. The chain joins TRBV1 to TRBJ2-1; D is undetermined. CDR1 is NSQYPW and CDR2 is LRSPGD in the germline V gene (reference sequence). The CDR3 is 16 residues long. The germline V and J ends were trimmed by 1 base and 1 base, with 11 bases remaining between them. The part of the CDR3 DNA that was read is TGCACCTGCAGTGCAGCCCACAGTAAAAACTATGCT. Translating it yields CTCSAAHSKNYA. The CDR3 reads in full as CTCSAAHSKNYAEQFF.

This clone has at least ten counts. Mouse germline and gene names are used. The read ends 4 residues shy of where the CDR3 ends; the end is completed using the germline J gene. The rearrangement uses TRBV17 and TRBJ2-1, with 10 bases matching TRBD2. Germline V CDR1 and CDR2: MNHDT, YYDKIL. Losses at the gene ends were 6 bases for V and 6 bases for J; bases not matched to a gene: 2. The CDR3 extends over 13 amino acids. Here the CDR3 reads CASRDWGAAEQFF. CDR3 DNA, as far as it was read: TGTGCTAGCAGAGACTGGGGGGCTGCT.